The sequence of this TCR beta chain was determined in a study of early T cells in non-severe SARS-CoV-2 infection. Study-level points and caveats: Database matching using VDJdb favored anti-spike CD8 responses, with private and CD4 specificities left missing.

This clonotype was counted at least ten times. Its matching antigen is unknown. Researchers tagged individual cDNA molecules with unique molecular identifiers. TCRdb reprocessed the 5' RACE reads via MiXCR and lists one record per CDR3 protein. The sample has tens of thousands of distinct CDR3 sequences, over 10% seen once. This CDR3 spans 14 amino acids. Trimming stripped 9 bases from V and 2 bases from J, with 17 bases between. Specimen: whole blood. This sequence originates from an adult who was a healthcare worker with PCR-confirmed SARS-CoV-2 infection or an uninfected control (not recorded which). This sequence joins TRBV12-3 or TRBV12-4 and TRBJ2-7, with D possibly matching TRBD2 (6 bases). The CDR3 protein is CASTPGLHAYEQYF. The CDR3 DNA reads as TGTGCCAGTACCCCGGGACTGCACGCCTACGAGCAGTACTTC.